The rows below give T cell receptor beta chains drawn from one sample of a study of shared clonotypes between healthy human individuals. Only in-frame clones appear in the TCRdb table, and some are missing; sequencing was by immunoSEQ multiplex PCR. This table holds 2 million or so clones, roughly 95% found once. The sample consisted of naive CD4+ T cells sorted from blood. The receptors were gathered from a man aged 18 to 29 in good health. The conserved cysteine and the conserved F or W are not part of the CDR3 here.

V: TRBV5-1; J: TRBJ1-2; CDR3: ASSFGDRDGYT
V: TRBV9; J: TRBJ1-5; CDR3: ASSATGAYQPQH
V: TRBV9; J: TRBJ2-5; CDR3: ASSVEPGGRETQY
V: TRBV7-2; J: TRBJ1-6; CDR3: ASSPTGGGYNSPLH
V: TRBV28; J: TRBJ1-1; CDR3: ASSISHRGGTEAF
V: TRBV19; J: TRBJ1-1; CDR3: ASRGLTVVEAF
V: TRBV28; J: TRBJ2-2; CDR3: ASSNRVWNTGELF
V: TRBV25-1; J: TRBJ2-1; CDR3: ASSVERVAF
V: TRBV5-1; J: TRBJ2-2; CDR3: ASSFMAGGNTGELF
V: TRBV9; J: TRBJ1-1; CDR3: ASSVQGTGTEAF
V: TRBV30; J: TRBJ2-7; CDR3: AWSAGRATEQY
V: TRBV5-4; J: TRBJ2-6; CDR3: ASSSPFPSGGLSGANVLT
V: TRBV10-3; J: TRBJ2-3; CDR3: AVASGSRTDTQY
V: TRBV29-1; J: TRBJ2-5; CDR3: SVVRMQETQY
V: TRBV4-1; J: TRBJ1-5; CDR3: ASSQGDPLGAGNQPQH
V: TRBV5-1; J: TRBJ1-5; CDR3: ASSLDGLNQPQH
V: TRBV19; J: TRBJ1-2; CDR3: ASILQGAGNYGYT
V: TRBV11-3; J: TRBJ2-5; CDR3: ASSLRYQETQY
V: TRBV7-2; J: TRBJ1-4; CDR3: ASSLAGTSNEKLF
V: TRBV10-1; J: TRBJ1-2; CDR3: ASSESGTYGYT
V: TRBV5-1; J: TRBJ2-7; CDR3: ASSPGGQGYEQY
V: TRBV7-9; J: TRBJ1-1; CDR3: ASSLGSGAGNTEAF
V: TRBV6-5; J: TRBJ1-4; CDR3: ASSYSGTVDEKLF